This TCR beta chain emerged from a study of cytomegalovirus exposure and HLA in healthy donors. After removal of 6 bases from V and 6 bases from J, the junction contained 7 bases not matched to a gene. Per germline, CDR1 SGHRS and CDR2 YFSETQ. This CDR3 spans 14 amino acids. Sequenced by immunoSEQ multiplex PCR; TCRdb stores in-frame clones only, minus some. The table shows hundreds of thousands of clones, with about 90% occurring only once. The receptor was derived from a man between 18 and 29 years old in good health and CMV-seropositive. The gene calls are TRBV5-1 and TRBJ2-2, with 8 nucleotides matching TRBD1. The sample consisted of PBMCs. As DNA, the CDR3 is TGCGCCAGCAACGAGGCAGGGGGCTCCGGGGAGCTGTTTTTT. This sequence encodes CASNEAGGSGELFF. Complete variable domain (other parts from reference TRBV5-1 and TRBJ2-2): KAGVTQTPRYLIKTRGQQVTLSCSPISGHRSVSWYQQTPGQGLQFLFEYFSETQRNKGNFPGRFSGRQFSNSRSEMNVSTLELGDSALYLCASNEAGGSGELFFGEGSRLTVL.